These 15 T cell receptor beta chains share one sample of origin, sequenced in a study of blood T cells in healthy people across ages. Combining a sample-barcoded 5' primer with a J-beta primer mix, a second PCR ran for about 6 to 12 cycles. TCRdb re-called the 5' RACE reads through MiXCR, storing one row per CDR3 protein. The table lists roughly 1,100,000 distinct CDR3 sequences, 25% of them singletons. These data were also filed under a second study, of T cells of mothers and their children.

The sequencing input was blood. The receptors were sampled from a girl aged 2-10 years in good health.

This clonotype was counted between two and nine times. This sequence joins TRBV12-3 or TRBV12-4 and TRBJ2-5; D is unresolved. The DNA end is a closer match to TRBJ2-7, so the J assignment may be wrong. The CDR3 is 15 amino acids. For the CDR3, the DNA is TGTGCCAGCAGTTTACGAGACAAGGGTTCCTACGAGCAGTACTTC. Translated, it gives CASSLRDKGSYEQYF.

The chain is built from TRBV5-1 and TRBJ1-1, with a possible D match to TRBD1 (6 bases). Per the germline V gene, CDR1 is SGHRS and CDR2 is YFSETQ. The CDR3 loop spans 13 amino acids. Between the trimmed V and J ends, which lost 4 bases and 7 bases, there was a span of 14 bases. DNA for the CDR3: TGCGCCAGCAGCCCCGGACAGCCCGATGAAGCTTTCTTT. Translation: CASSPGQPDEAFF.

Only a few counts were recorded for this clonotype. The chain has TRBV4-1 and TRBJ2-1; possible D gene TRBD2, 6 bases. The CDR3 spans 14 residues. V was trimmed by 4 bases and J by 6 bases, leaving 13 bases between them. Germline CDR1 is MGHRA and CDR2 is YSYEKL. The CDR3 reads CASSLPGTPNEQFF. The CDR3 DNA sequence: TGCGCCAGCAGCCTCCCCGGGACTCCCAATGAGCAGTTCTTC.

CDR3 DNA: TGCAGTGCTAGAGAGTATGGGACTAGCGGGAGTCGGCATGAGCAGTTCTTC. Its translation: CSAREYGTSGSRHEQFF. The rearrangement joins TRBV20-1 to TRBJ2-1, with 14 bases that match TRBD2. Germline V gives CDR1 DFQATT, CDR2 SNEGSKA (reference sequence). V lost 0 bases, J lost 8 bases, and 9 bases stayed unmatched. This CDR3 region has 17 residues.

This sequence joins TRBV9 and TRBJ1-1, with no clear D. This CDR3 contains 14 residues. Trimming removed 3 bases from V and 5 bases from J, with 14 bases in between. Germline V gene sequence: CDR1 SGDLS, CDR2 YYNGEE. CDR3 nucleotides: TGTGCCAGCAGCGGGACGAGGGAACGTACTGAAGCTTTCTTT. Protein: CASSGTRERTEAFF. Complete variable domain (other parts from reference TRBV9 and TRBJ1-1): DSGVTQTPKHLITATGQRVTLRCSPRSGDLSVYWYQQSLDQGLQFLIQYYNGEERAKGNILERFSAQQFPDLHSELNLSSLELGDSALYFCASSGTRERTEAFFGQGTRLTVV.

This chain uses TRBV19 with TRBJ2-5; possible D gene TRBD1, 6 bases. Deletions cut 3 bases from V and 11 bases from J, with 19 bases between. This CDR3 region has 14 residues. Germline values: CDR1 LNHDA, CDR2 SQIVND (reference sequence). CDR3 sequence: CASSINRAQREQYF. The DNA of the CDR3 is TGTGCCAGTAGTATTAACAGGGCCCAACGAGAGCAGTACTTC. Together with reference TRBV19 and TRBJ2-5, the CDR3 gives the full variable domain: DGGITQSPKYLFRKEGQNVTLSCEQNLNHDAMYWYRQDPGQGLRLIYYSQIVNDFQKGDIAEGYSVSREKKESFPLTVTSAQKNPTAFYLCASSINRAQREQYFGPGTRLLVL.

The genes are TRBV20-1 and TRBJ2-5, with 9 bases lining up with TRBD2. The assigned J gene may be wrong: the sequence end matches TRBJ2-1 better. CDR3 length equals 15 residues. Germline V gene data show CDR1 as DFQATT and CDR2 as SNEGSKA (reference sequence). In nucleotides, the CDR3 is TGCAGTGCTAGAGATACGGTAGCGGGGGCTAATGAGCAGTTCTTC. Translated: CSARDTVAGANEQFF.

This rearrangement joins TRBV5-5 to TRBJ1-2, with TRBD1 matching 7 bases. The CDR3 is 13 amino acids. With 2 bases clipped from V and 6 bases from J, the junction kept 4 bases outside the gene matches. Germline V CDR1 and CDR2: SGHKS, YYEKEE (reference sequence). The CDR3 DNA follows: TGTGCCAGCAGCTTACAGGGGAGGCATGGCTACACCTTC. This translates into CASSLQGRHGYTF.

This chain joins TRBV12-5 and TRBJ2-5; 7 bases agree with TRBD1. The CDR3 is 14 residues long. Looked up from germline, CDR1 is LGHNT and CDR2 is FRNRAP. CDR3 amino acids: CAGGHGQAEETQYF. CDR3 coding DNA: TGTGCCGGTGGTCACGGACAGGCGGAAGAGACCCAGTACTTC.

This clonotype occurred many times. The J gene is TRBJ2-3, the V gene TRBV9; D gene uncertain. The CDR3 sequence is 11 residues long. Germline CDR1 reads SGDLS; CDR2 reads YYNGEE. The ends were cut back, 3 bases at V and 4 bases at J, with 3 bases in the middle. The CDR3 here is CASSESDTQYF. The CDR3 region has the DNA TGTGCCAGCAGCGAGTCAGATACGCAGTATTTT.

V and J are TRBV7-2 and TRBJ2-2; D call uncertain. Germline loops: CDR1 SGHTA, CDR2 FQGNSA. V gave up 1 base and J gave up 2 bases, with 17 bases separating them. The CDR3 has 18 amino acids. The CDR3 DNA reads as TGTGCCAGCAGCTTAGAGCAGGAACTTAACCTAAACACCGGGGAGCTGTTTTTT. Amino acids: CASSLEQELNLNTGELFF. The whole variable domain, remainder taken from reference TRBV7-2 and TRBJ2-2, is GAGVSQSPSNKVTEKGKDVELRCDPISGHTALYWYRQSLGQGLEFLIYFQGNSAPDKSGLPSDRFSAERTGGSVSTLTIQRTQQEDSAVYLCASSLEQELNLNTGELFFGEGSRLTVL.

The genes are TRBV6-1 and TRBJ1-4, with D possibly TRBD1 on 5 matching bases. From germline, CDR1 is MNHNS and CDR2 SASEGT. The CDR3 has 17 amino acids. Trimming pared 1 base from V and 0 bases from J, leaving 12 bases between. DNA of the CDR3: TGTGCCAGCAGTGAAGGACGGAGGGGAGCAACTAATGAAAAACTGTTTTTT. Protein: CASSEGRRGATNEKLFF.

This chain connects TRBV29-1 to TRBJ2-3; 11 bases are a match to TRBD2. Trimming removed 1 base from V and 2 bases from J; junction bases left unmatched: 5. Germline values: CDR1 SQVTM, CDR2 ANQGSEA. This CDR3 spans 16 amino acids. The CDR3 coding sequence is TGCAGCGTTGAAGGGCTAGCGGGGGGATACACAGATACGCAGTATTTT. Protein sequence: CSVEGLAGGYTDTQYF.

This clonotype was detected only a few times. The chain carries TRBV14 and TRBJ2-7; the D gene could be TRBD1 or TRBD2 (5 bases each). Looked up from germline, CDR1 is SGHDN and CDR2 is FVKESK. The V end was cut by 4 bases, the J end by 8 bases, with 9 bases between. This CDR3 comprises 11 residues. CDR3 sequence (DNA): TGTGCCAGCAGCCGTGAGGGGAAGCAGTACTTC. Translating it yields CASSREGKQYF.

The chain recombines TRBV20-1 with TRBJ2-5; perhaps TRBD1 as D (6 bases). The length of the CDR3 is 16 residues. Trimming stripped 6 bases from V and 5 bases from J, with 25 bases between. CDR1 DFQATT and CDR2 SNEGSKA come from the germline V gene (reference sequence). In nucleotides, the CDR3 is TGCAGTGCCCCGGCCCAAACGTTGGGGACATCGGAGACCCAGTACTTC. This sequence encodes CSAPAQTLGTSETQYF.